The T cell receptor (beta chain) under discussion was sequenced for a study of blood T cell repertoires in COVID-19. Background on the study: Nucleic acid was either cDNA or gDNA, and it came from T cells, B-cell-depleted T cells, or PBMCs.

Sequenced by immunoSEQ multiplex PCR; TCRdb stores in-frame clones only, minus some. This sample yields a few hundred thousand clones, of which roughly 88% are seen a single time; 9.4% belongs to the top ten. This CDR3 has 15 amino acids. V was shortened by 6 bases and J by 2 bases, with 17 bases between the two germline ends. V is TRBV23-1 and J is TRBJ2-7; D is possibly TRBD1 (5 bases). TRBV23-1 is marked as an open reading frame, function uncertain. This TCR was recovered from a man in his late teens or twenties with active or convalescent COVID-19. The sequencing sample was made of peripheral blood. Here the CDR3 DNA reads TGCGCCAGCAGCCACCCTTTTCGACAGCCCTACGAGCAGTACTTC. It specifies CASSHPFRQPYEQYF.